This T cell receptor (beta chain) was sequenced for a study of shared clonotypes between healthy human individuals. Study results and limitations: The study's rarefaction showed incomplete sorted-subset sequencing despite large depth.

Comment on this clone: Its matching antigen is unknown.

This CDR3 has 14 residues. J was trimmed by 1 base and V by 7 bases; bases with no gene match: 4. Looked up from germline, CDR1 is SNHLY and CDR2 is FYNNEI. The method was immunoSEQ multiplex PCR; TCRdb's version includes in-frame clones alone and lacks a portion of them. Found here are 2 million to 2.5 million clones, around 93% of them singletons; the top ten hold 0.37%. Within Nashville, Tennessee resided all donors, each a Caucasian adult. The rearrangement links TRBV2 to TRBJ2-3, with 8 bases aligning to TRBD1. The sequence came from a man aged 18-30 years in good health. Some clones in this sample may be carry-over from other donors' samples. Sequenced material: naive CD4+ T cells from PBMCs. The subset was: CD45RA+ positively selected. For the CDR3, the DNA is TGTGCCAGCAACGAACAGGGGGGCACAGATACGCAGTATTTT. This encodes CASNEQGGTDTQYF.